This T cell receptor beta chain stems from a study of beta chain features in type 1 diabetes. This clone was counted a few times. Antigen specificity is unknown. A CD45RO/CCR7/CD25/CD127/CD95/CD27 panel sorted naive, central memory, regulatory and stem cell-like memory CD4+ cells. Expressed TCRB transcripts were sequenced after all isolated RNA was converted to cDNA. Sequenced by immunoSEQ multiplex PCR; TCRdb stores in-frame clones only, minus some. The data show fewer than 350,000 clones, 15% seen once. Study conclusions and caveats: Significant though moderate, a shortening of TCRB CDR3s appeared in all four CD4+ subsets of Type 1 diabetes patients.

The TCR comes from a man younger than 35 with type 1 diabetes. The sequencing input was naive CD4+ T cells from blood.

CDR3 DNA: TGTGCCAGCAGCTTTCAAGTTCAGGGAGGTGAGCAGTTCTTC. This encodes CASSFQVQGGEQFF. V usage is TRBV11-2 and J usage is TRBJ2-1, with D possibly TRBD2 on 6 matching bases. Germline CDR1 is SGHAT and CDR2 is FQNNGV. Trimming pared 3 bases from V and 9 bases from J, leaving 15 bases between. The CDR3 covers 14 residues.